These 27 T cell receptor beta chains came from one sample sequenced in a study of T cell repertoires in cytomegalovirus infection (dated by TCRdb to between 2017 and 2020). Antigens of these TCRs are unknown. The sequencer listed for this sample is Illumina HiSeq 1500. The public reads were reprocessed in TCRdb via fastp at Q25 and MiXCR, keeping in-frame beta chains. Rows are unified per CDR3 protein, each entry keeping the most common DNA and genes. The sample yields about 500,000 distinct CDR3 sequences; about 33% were counted once. 17% of the sample lies in the top ten. The intended sense of this specimen's treatment or condition label: in vitro stimulation with specific CMV peptide epitopes to enrich CMV-specific T cells. The specimen comprised cultured PBMCs, sampled from culture after CMV antigen stimulation. The source is a human donor in good health (CMV status not recorded). Some clones in this sample may be carry-over from other donors' samples.

This chain connects TRBV19 to TRBJ1-2; the match to TRBD1 covers 7 bases. Germline V gene data show CDR1 as LNHDA and CDR2 as SQIVND (reference sequence). The CDR3 covers 11 residues. Trimming at V came to 10 bases and at J to 8 bases, leaving 7 bases not matched to a gene. CDR3 bases: TGTGCCACCCGGACAGGCGGGGGCTACACCTTC. It yields the protein CATRTGGGYTF.

The CDR3 bases are TGTGCCAGCAGCAATTCCCAGGGCTGGTACACTGAAGCTTTCTTT. This sequence encodes CASSNSQGWYTEAFF. The J gene is TRBJ1-1, the V gene TRBV7-9; possible D gene TRBD1, 5 bases. This CDR3 has 15 residues. In germline, CDR1 is SEHNR, CDR2 FQNEAQ (reference sequence). The V gene lost 5 bases and the J gene lost 3 bases, with 16 bases spanning the gap.

The chain links TRBV7-2 to TRBJ2-7; D is perhaps TRBD2 (5 bases). The V end lost 5 bases, the J end lost 2 bases, and 13 bases lay between the germline ends. CDR3 length equals 14 residues. The germline V gene has CDR1 SGHTA and CDR2 FQGNSA. CDR3 protein: CASSPKRPTYEQYF. For the CDR3, the DNA is TGTGCCAGCAGCCCCAAGCGGCCGACCTACGAGCAGTACTTC.

The chain joins TRBV11-3 to TRBJ2-3; 10 bases agree with TRBD2. The junction had 4 bases not matched to a gene; V was cut back by 1 base and J by 3 bases. Germline V lookup: CDR1 SGHNT, CDR2 YENEEA. The CDR3 runs to 16 residues. The CDR3 DNA reads TGTGCCAGCAGCTTAGTTCTAGCGGGAGAAACAGATACGCAGTATTTT. Translation gives CASSLVLAGETDTQYF.

V gene TRBV6-2 or TRBV6-3 combines with J gene TRBJ2-1; perhaps TRBD1 as D (5 bases). Per germline, CDR1 MNHEY and CDR2 SVGEGT. V was shortened by 7 bases and J by 0 bases, with 19 bases between the two germline ends. The CDR3 runs to 17 residues. The CDR3, as DNA: TGTGCCAGCACCGAAGGGGTGGCAGGAAGCTCCTACAATGAGCAGTTCTTC. The encoded protein is CASTEGVAGSSYNEQFF.

The chain has TRBV7-2 and TRBJ2-2; D is perhaps TRBD1 (6 bases). The CDR3 consists of 15 residues. V was trimmed by 2 bases and J by 2 bases, leaving 9 bases between them. Germline-derived CDR1 and CDR2 are SGHTA and FQGNSA. The CDR3 here is CASSLRQVNTGELFF. The CDR3 region has the DNA TGTGCCAGCAGCTTACGACAGGTTAACACCGGGGAGCTGTTTTTT.

This clonotype appeared a few times. CDR3 nucleotides: TGTGCCAGCAGTCTTGTTTCTTTGACCGGGGAGCTGTTTTTT. Protein: CASSLVSLTGELFF. The chain is built from TRBV6-2 or TRBV6-3 and TRBJ2-2; no reliable D call. With 5 bases removed from V and 5 bases from J, the gap between germline ends came to 12 bases. This CDR3 is built from 14 residues. The germline CDR1 and CDR2 sequences are MNHEY and SVGEGT.

This clonotype has only a few counts. This chain uses TRBV7-9 with TRBJ2-2, with a tentative D call TRBD2 (5 bases). Deletions cut 0 bases from V and 6 bases from J, with 11 bases between. The CDR3 totals 15 residues. The germline gives CDR1 SEHNR, CDR2 FQNEAQ (reference sequence). The CDR3 nucleotides read TGTGCCAGCAGCTTAGCAGGGAGATCGTCCGGGGAGCTGTTTTTT. Translated: CASSLAGRSSGELFF.

This clonotype was observed a few times. DNA of the CDR3: TGTGCCAGCAGTTACGTGAACGGGGGGGAGCTGTTTTTT. It translates to CASSYVNGGELFF. This chain joins TRBV6-2 or TRBV6-3 and TRBJ2-2; D gene unclear. CDR1 is MNHEY, CDR2 SVGEGT, per germline. This CDR3 is 13 amino acids long. The V and J ends lost 2 bases and 8 bases respectively, with 9 bases between them.

J is TRBJ2-7 and V is TRBV10-2; the match to TRBD1 covers 9 bases. Germline CDR1 reads WSHSY; CDR2 reads SAAADI. With 2 bases clipped from V and 2 bases from J, the junction kept 1 base outside the gene matches. This CDR3 is 14 amino acids long. The CDR3 region is CASSEGQGTYEQYV. The CDR3 region has the DNA TGCGCCAGCAGTGAGGGACAGGGGACCTACGAGCAGTACGTC.

This clonotype showed up just once. The V call is TRBV9, the J call TRBJ2-1; D may be TRBD2 (6 bases). Between the trimmed V and J ends, which lost 4 bases and 3 bases, there was a span of 14 bases. Germline CDR1 and CDR2: SGDLS and YYNGEE. The CDR3 is made up of 15 amino acids. In DNA form, the CDR3 reads TGTGCCAGCAGCCCCCGGGGGACGGTCTACAATGAGCAGTTCTTC. Translation gives CASSPRGTVYNEQFF.

The V call is TRBV6-5, the J call TRBJ1-6; D uncertain. This CDR3 contains 18 residues. V shed 0 bases and J shed 0 bases, with 12 bases lying between them. Germline V gives CDR1 MNHEY, CDR2 SVGAGI. Here the CDR3 DNA reads TGTGCCAGCAGTTACTCGACCATACTCAGCTCCTATAATTCACCCCTCCACTTT. It translates to CASSYSTILSSYNSPLHF.

This chain links TRBV7-2 with TRBJ2-5; 12 positions match TRBD2. The CDR3 has 14 amino acids. V shed 6 bases and J 7 bases; nucleotides not matched to a gene: 6. Germline values: CDR1 SGHTA, CDR2 FQGNSA. The CDR3 nucleotides are TGTGCCAGCAGTTCCGGGACTAGCGGGTCGACCCAGTACTTC. It yields the protein CASSSGTSGSTQYF.

J is TRBJ2-1 and V is TRBV6-2 or TRBV6-3; 15 bases agree with TRBD2. Looked up from germline, CDR1 is MNHEY and CDR2 is SVGEGT. The CDR3 extends over 17 amino acids. The J segment lost 3 bases and the V segment lost 6 bases, leaving 6 bases of the junction unmatched. The CDR3 is CASRPGTSGRYYNEQFF. In DNA, the CDR3 is TGTGCCAGCAGGCCGGGGACTAGCGGGAGGTACTACAATGAGCAGTTCTTC.

V is TRBV27 and J is TRBJ2-1, with 13 bases aligning to TRBD2. This CDR3 has 17 amino acids. J was trimmed by 9 bases and V by 5 bases; bases with no gene match: 13. Looked up from germline, CDR1 is MNHEY and CDR2 is SMNVEV (reference sequence). The CDR3 loop is CASSPSGLAGDVREQFF. The CDR3 DNA sequence: TGTGCCAGCAGTCCCTCTGGACTAGCGGGAGATGTGCGTGAGCAGTTCTTC.

In DNA, the CDR3 is TGTGCCAGCAGCTTAGTGACAGGGCACAATGAGCAGTTCTTC. As protein: CASSLVTGHNEQFF. This chain connects TRBV7-2 to TRBJ2-1; 7 positions match TRBD1. The CDR3 extends over 14 amino acids. Germline assignment: CDR1 SGHTA and CDR2 FQGNSA. J lost 5 bases, V lost 1 base, and 2 bases had no gene match. Using reference TRBV7-2 and TRBJ2-1 for the parts outside the CDR3, the full variable domain is GAGVSQSPSNKVTEKGKDVELRCDPISGHTALYWYRQSLGQGLEFLIYFQGNSAPDKSGLPSDRFSAERTGGSVSTLTIQRTQQEDSAVYLCASSLVTGHNEQFFGPGTRLTVL.

The genes are TRBV5-4 and TRBJ2-3; D remains unclear. V dropped 0 bases and J dropped 4 bases, with 6 bases sitting between them. Germline CDR1 reads SGHNT; CDR2 reads YYREEE (reference sequence). CDR3 length: 13 amino acids. The chain's CDR3 is CASSLATADTQYF. For the CDR3, the DNA is TGTGCCAGCAGCTTGGCCACGGCAGATACGCAGTATTTT.

This clonotype was observed a few times. The chain uses TRBV20-1 and TRBJ2-7; TRBD2 is a possible D gene (6 bases). Germline-derived CDR1 and CDR2 are DFQATT and SNEGSKA (reference sequence). The length of the CDR3 is 13 residues. Trimming took off 5 bases at V and 1 base at J, with 12 bases between the two ends. The CDR3 bases are TGCAGTGCTCGGGGACTTGATTCCTACGAGCAGTACTTC. It codes for CSARGLDSYEQYF.

This chain joins TRBV29-1 and TRBJ1-1; D possibly corresponds to TRBD1 (6 bases). CDR3 size: 13 residues. Germline CDR1 and CDR2: SQVTM and ANQGSEA. V gave up 6 bases and J gave up 11 bases, with 22 bases separating them. CDR3 nucleotides: TGCAGCGTGGTCACAGGGCGTAGGCCGGAGGCTTTCTTT. Its protein is CSVVTGRRPEAFF.

This clonotype showed up just a few times. The V and J genes are TRBV4-1 and TRBJ1-5; 7 bases agree with TRBD1. Germline CDR1 reads MGHRA; CDR2 reads YSYEKL. V lost 6 bases, J lost 7 bases, and 9 bases stayed unmatched. The CDR3 has 14 residues. The CDR3 DNA sequence: TGCGCCAGCAGTCCACAGGGGCTGGAGCAGCCCCAGCATTTT. Amino acids: CASSPQGLEQPQHF.

The V gene is TRBV29-1, the J gene TRBJ1-1; no definite D call. Germline CDR1 and CDR2: SQVTM and ANQGSEA. Between the trimmed V and J ends, which lost 4 bases and 8 bases, there was a span of 11 bases. The CDR3 totals 11 residues. DNA for the CDR3: TGCAGCGTTGCGGCACCAAAAGAAGCTTTCTTT. Its translation: CSVAAPKEAFF.

J is TRBJ1-5 and V is TRBV20-1, with unresolved D. The CDR3 has 12 amino acids. Germline CDR1 reads DFQATT; CDR2 reads SNEGSKA (reference sequence). The CDR3 spells CSPSDGNQPQHF. CDR3 nucleotide sequence: TGCAGCCCCTCTGACGGCAATCAGCCCCAGCATTTT.

This clonotype was observed at least ten times. J is TRBJ2-1 and V is TRBV7-2; 10 bases are a match to TRBD2. V was clipped by 0 bases and J by 8 bases; unmatched bases: 10. The CDR3 extends over 17 amino acids. The germline V gene encodes CDR1 SGHTA and CDR2 FQGNSA. The CDR3 bases are TGTGCCAGCAGCTTAGCCCCTAGCGGGAGCGGTGTTCATGAGCAGTTCTTC. Translating it yields CASSLAPSGSGVHEQFF.

V is TRBV7-2 and J is TRBJ1-1; TRBD1 agrees at 8 bases. CDR1 is SGHTA and CDR2 is FQGNSA in the germline V gene. CDR3 length: 16 residues. V shed 1 base and J 10 bases; nucleotides not matched to a gene: 14. The CDR3 region is CASSLEGFRTGIGAFF. The CDR3 DNA sequence: TGTGCCAGCAGCTTAGAAGGATTCCGGACAGGGATAGGAGCTTTCTTT.

This clonotype has at least ten counts. The V gene is TRBV7-2, the J gene TRBJ2-2; unclear D gene. The V and J ends lost 3 bases and 3 bases respectively, with 5 bases between them. Per germline, CDR1 SGHTA and CDR2 FQGNSA. CDR3 size: 13 residues. CDR3 coding DNA: TGTGCCAGCAGCTTTACTTACACCGGGGAGCTGTTTTTT. Its protein product is CASSFTYTGELFF.

A few counts support this clonotype. The chain uses TRBV19 and TRBJ1-1, with 8 bases lining up with TRBD1. This CDR3 region has 17 residues. CDR1 is LNHDA, CDR2 SQIVND, per germline (reference sequence). Losses at the gene ends were 3 bases for V and 2 bases for J; bases not matched to a gene: 11. CDR3 nucleotide sequence: TGTGCCAGTAGTATCGGGCCAGGGGGCTATCCTAACACTGAAGCTTTCTTT. Translation gives CASSIGPGGYPNTEAFF.

This clonotype was recorded at least ten times. This rearrangement joins TRBV7-9 to TRBJ1-1; weak D call: TRBD1 (6 bases). The CDR3 has 15 residues. The germline V gene encodes CDR1 SEHNR and CDR2 FQNEAQ (reference sequence). V lost 5 bases to trimming and J lost 5 bases, with 18 bases between them. CDR3 protein: CASSPGQFSDTEAFF. CDR3 DNA: TGTGCCAGCAGCCCAGGACAGTTCTCCGATACTGAAGCTTTCTTT.